The 4 T cell receptor beta chains in this list originate from one sample, sequenced in a study of PD-L1 blockade in urothelial cancer. As for time point: peripheral blood 6 weeks after treatment start. Sequenced by immunoSEQ multiplex PCR; TCRdb stores in-frame clones only, minus some. Found here are around 41,000 clones, about four fifths of them singletons; the top ten hold approximately 15%. The sequencing here drew on PBMCs, taken around atezolizumab (anti-PD-L1) treatment. These receptors all come from a man in his sixties with urothelial cancer.

This rearrangement joins TRBV6-1 to TRBJ1-2, with TRBD1 as a possible D gene (5 bases). Germline V lookup: CDR1 MNHNS, CDR2 SASEGT. V shed 3 bases and J shed 5 bases, with 13 bases lying between them. The CDR3 consists of 14 residues. The CDR3 region has the DNA TGTGCCAGCAGTGACAAGGGGATGGGGTATGGCTACACCTTC. This codes for CASSDKGMGYGYTF.

The V and J genes are TRBV4-1 and TRBJ1-3; maybe TRBD1 (5 bases). V was trimmed by 4 bases and J by 0 bases, leaving 13 bases between them. Germline V gives CDR1 MGHRA, CDR2 YSYEKL. The CDR3 runs to 16 residues. The CDR3 DNA reads as TGCGCCAGCAGCCTAGAGGCAGGGCTCTCTGGAAACACCATATATTTT. Its translation is CASSLEAGLSGNTIYF.

The sample holds one count of this clone. The chain has TRBV5-1 and TRBJ2-7; 8 bases match TRBD2. V gave up 5 bases and J gave up 3 bases; unmatched junction bases: 10. Per the germline V gene, CDR1 is SGHRS and CDR2 is YFSETQ. The CDR3 extends over 15 amino acids. CDR3 sequence reads: CASRNGLARDYEQYF. The DNA for the CDR3 is TGCGCCAGCAGAAACGGACTAGCCCGCGACTACGAGCAGTACTTC.

This clone has a single count. J is TRBJ1-5 and V is TRBV28, with 8 bases identical to TRBD1. V trimming: 0 bases; J trimming: 6 bases; junction bases outside the gene matches: 7. The germline CDR1 and CDR2 sequences are MDHEN and SYDVKM. There are 16 residues in the CDR3. For the CDR3, the DNA is TGTGCCAGCAGTTTATGGGCAGGGGGCGGGGGTCAGCCCCAGCATTTT. The encoded protein is CASSLWAGGGGQPQHF.